This TCR beta chain was profiled in a study of post-analysis software for immune sequencing data. Study results and limitations: In patients, about 5 TRBV segments were more frequent than in controls, with TRBV5-6, TRBV5-1 and TRBV20-1 among them.

Concerning this clonotype itself: Its antigen is undetermined.

TCR beta libraries were prepared from cDNA with unique molecular identifiers. TCRdb reprocessed the PCR reads via MiXCR and lists one record per CDR3 protein. The data show approximately 730,000 distinct CDR3 sequences, with about 45% seen just once and approximately 5% held by the top ten. Between the trimmed V and J ends, which lost 5 bases and 4 bases, there was a span of 14 bases. The CDR3 runs 14 residues. CDR1 SGHTA and CDR2 FQGNSA come from the germline V gene. This TCR came from a girl aged 10 to 17 with multiple sclerosis. The V gene is TRBV7-2, the J gene TRBJ2-5; perhaps D is TRBD1 or TRBD2 (7 bases each). What was sequenced was blood. For the CDR3, the DNA is TGTGCCAGCAGCAACCAGGGGGGGCGAGAGACCCAGTACTTC. Amino acid sequence: CASSNQGGRETQYF.